The source of this TCR beta chain is a study of molecular identifiers for immune sequencing clone quantification. Overall study context: In the replicates, RNA derived from roughly 20,000 or 100,000 naive CD8 cells was divided into five parts, and four were sequenced.

A remark on this clonotype: Its matching antigen is unknown. The missing conserved phenylalanine or tryptophan at the end of this CDR3 makes a read error likely.

The germline V gene has CDR1 SGHRS and CDR2 YFSETQ. Trimming took off 0 bases at V and 4 bases at J, with 3 bases between the two ends. This CDR3 comprises 12 residues. Points from the study as a whole: Naive cells had under 1% of molecules in clones above 20 RNA copies, effectors over 99%.

TCRdb passed the PCR reads through MiXCR, listing each CDR3 protein once. This sample yields roughly 320,000 distinct CDR3 sequences, of which about 22% are seen a single time; around 0.7% belongs to the top ten. Input for naive CD8 libraries was roughly 19,000 to 1,000,000 sorted cells; the RNA fraction used was 10%, 30% or 50%. Based on a CD8+CD4-CCR7+CD45RA+ profile, naive CD8 T cells were sorted. The chain recombines TRBV5-1 with TRBJ2-3; D is undetermined. Sequencing was performed on naive CD8+ T cells from blood, with Jurkat cell RNA spiked in. Stated subset: FACS-sorted CD8+CD4-CCR7+CD45RA+ naive T cells. The clonotype was recovered from a human donor in good health. Some libraries in this study had Jurkat cell RNA spiked in. CDR3 residues: CASSLGADTQYY. The CDR3 region has the DNA TGCGCCAGCAGCTTGGGGGCAGATACGCAGTATTAT.